This TCR beta chain was identified in a study of regulatory T cells in long-lasting Graves disease. Germline CDR1 and CDR2: GTSNPN and SVGIG (reference sequence). CDR3 length equals 14 residues. Time point specified: newly diagnosed GD, antithyroid drugs for less than 3 months. The authors made the TCR library using RNA they extracted from PBMCs. Details on this clonotype: A much larger clone is a single base away; this may be a read error.

HTBI primers from iRepertoire and Arm-PCR of CDR3 regions yielded the TCR beta libraries. TCRdb recomputed calls from the multiplex PCR reads with MiXCR, one row per CDR3 protein. This sample has roughly 400,000 distinct CDR3 sequences, with around 15% found just once. These same records also appear under a second study, on T cells in Graves' hyperthyroidism and ophthalmopathy. That publication notes: In the first-round RT-PCR of the TCR CDR3, the HTBI primer set was used.

The clonotype was recovered from a woman younger than 30 with Graves disease. The rearrangement uses TRBV30 and TRBJ2-2, with D possibly being TRBD2 (6 bases). Sequencing was performed on peripheral blood mononuclear cells (PBMCs), taken at new diagnosis, from a patient treated with antithyroid drugs. The CDR3 protein is CAWKDPANTGGLFF. CDR3 DNA sequence: TGTGCCTGGAAGGACCCGGCGAACACCGGGGGGCTGTTTTTT.